Presented here are 17 T cell receptor beta chains from one specimen sequenced in a study of T-cell reconstitution after alpha-beta-depleted transplantation in children. Preparation of the TCRbeta library involved a method that used unique molecular identifiers. TCRdb reprocessed the PCR reads with MiXCR, giving one entry per CDR3 protein. The table records hundreds of thousands of distinct CDR3 sequences, 10% to 15% of them present only once. The material was PBMCs, mostly from graft donor cells, obtained 360 days after TCRalphabeta/CD19-depleted stem cell transplant. Receptors originate from a male patient under 18 who had a stem cell transplant for acute myeloid leukemia, so the T cells may come from the graft donor.

This clonotype was detected only once. This chain connects TRBV27 to TRBJ1-6; D is possibly TRBD1 (5 bases). Germline CDR1 reads MNHEY; CDR2 reads SMNVEV (reference sequence). V was pared by 6 bases and J by 0 bases, with 15 bases between. The CDR3 loop spans 17 amino acids. The CDR3 DNA is TGTGCCAGCAGGAACGCCGGGGGGAGCTCCTATAATTCACCCCTCCACTTT. It translates to CASRNAGGSSYNSPLHF.

V gene TRBV11-2 combines with J gene TRBJ2-4; the D gene is possibly TRBD1 (6 bases). Trimming removed 5 bases from V and 6 bases from J, with 20 bases in between. This CDR3 spans 16 amino acids. Germline V CDR1 and CDR2: SGHAT, FQNNGV. CDR3 sequence reads: CASSPTPLQGSNIQYF. For the CDR3, the DNA is TGTGCCAGCAGCCCCACCCCCCTACAGGGTTCAAACATTCAGTACTTC.

This clonotype was seen only a few times. The CDR3 DNA reads as TGTGCCAGCAGCACGGGGCCCCCAGATACGCAGTATTTT. Translated, it gives CASSTGPPDTQYF. The chain recombines TRBV9 with TRBJ2-3, with D perhaps given as TRBD1 or TRBD2 (5 bases each). The germline V gene has CDR1 SGDLS and CDR2 YYNGEE. The CDR3 consists of 13 residues. The germline V and J ends were trimmed by 4 bases and 4 bases, with 10 bases remaining between them.

This clonotype showed up many times. CDR3 DNA: TGTGCCAGCAGTTTAGGGGCAGCGTATAATTCACCCCTCCACTTT. This translates into CASSLGAAYNSPLHF. The rearrangement uses TRBV28 and TRBJ1-6, with a possible D match to TRBD1 (5 bases). Germline-derived CDR1 and CDR2 are MDHEN and SYDVKM. The CDR3 loop spans 15 amino acids. V was trimmed by 2 bases and J by 4 bases, leaving 9 bases between them. Full variable domain (outside the CDR3, taken from reference TRBV28 and TRBJ1-6): DVKVTQSSRYLVKRTGEKVFLECVQDMDHENMFWYRQDPGLGLRLIYFSYDVKMKEKGDIPEGYSVSREKKERFSLILESASTNQTSMYLCASSLGAAYNSPLHFGNGTRLTVT.

This clonotype was seen a few times. V gene TRBV28 combines with J gene TRBJ2-2; 7 bases agree with TRBD1. After removal of 8 bases from V and 4 bases from J, the junction contained 7 bases not matched to a gene. The CDR3 has 14 amino acids. Germline V gene data show CDR1 as MDHEN and CDR2 as SYDVKM. CDR3 DNA sequence: TGTGCCAGCGGCTTGGACAGGACCACCGGGGAGCTGTTTTTT. It yields the protein CASGLDRTTGELFF.

Comments on this clonotype: This sequence may be a read error, since a much larger clone differs from it by one base. This chain links TRBV20-1 with TRBJ2-1, with D unclear. This CDR3 contains 12 residues. CDR1 and CDR2 (germline): DFQATT, SNEGSKA (reference sequence). The CDR3 loop reads CRARAPWNEQFF. Here the CDR3 DNA reads TGCAGAGCTAGAGCCCCATGGAATGAGCAGTTCTTC.

This chain connects TRBV30 to TRBJ2-5, with 11 nucleotides matching TRBD2. The V gene end was trimmed by 1 base and the J gene end by 3 bases; junction bases not matched to a gene: 7. Looked up from germline, CDR1 is GTSNPN and CDR2 is SVGIG (reference sequence). CDR3 length: 16 residues. CDR3 protein: CAWSAKLAGVEETQYF. CDR3 nucleotide sequence: TGTGCCTGGAGTGCCAAACTAGCGGGAGTAGAAGAGACCCAGTACTTC. The full variable domain, completed using reference TRBV30 and TRBJ2-5, is SQTIHQWPATLVQPVGSPLSLECTVEGTSNPNLYWYRQAAGRGLQLLFYSVGIGQISSEVPQNLSASRPQDRQFILSSKKLLLSDSGFYLCAWSAKLAGVEETQYFGPGTRLLVL.

The table lists this clonotype with many counts. The chain couples TRBV6-2 or TRBV6-3 to TRBJ2-5; the D gene is possibly TRBD2 (5 bases). This CDR3 contains 14 residues. Germline lookup yields CDR1 MNHEY and CDR2 SVGEGT. Trimming removed 10 bases from V and 7 bases from J, with 22 bases in between. The CDR3 DNA sequence: TGTGCCAACCAACTAGGCCACCCAGGTGGGACCCAGTACTTC. Residues: CANQLGHPGGTQYF.

The chain has TRBV6-5 and TRBJ2-7, with D possibly being TRBD1 or TRBD2 (5 bases each). V lost 2 bases and J lost 1, with 15 bases in between. This CDR3 contains 16 residues. Germline V CDR1 and CDR2: MNHEY, SVGAGI. CDR3 amino acids: CASSYGSRDRSYEQYF. The CDR3 DNA sequence: TGTGCCAGCAGTTACGGATCCCGGGACCGATCCTACGAGCAGTACTTC.

The gene calls are TRBV7-9 and TRBJ2-1, with TRBD1 identical over 7 bases. CDR3 length: 13 amino acids. Germline CDR1 SEHNR, CDR2 FQNEAQ (reference sequence). Trimming took 2 bases from V and 10 from J; bases not matched to a gene: 5. The chain's CDR3 is CASSLKGAGEQFF. The CDR3 coding sequence is TGTGCCAGCAGCTTAAAGGGGGCTGGGGAGCAGTTCTTC.

V is TRBV7-2 and J is TRBJ2-1, with D tentatively TRBD2 (5 bases). V lost 3 bases to trimming and J lost 10 bases, with 16 bases between them. CDR3 length: 14 amino acids. Germline V lookup: CDR1 SGHTA, CDR2 FQGNSA. The CDR3 is CASSFDFGSGEQFF. CDR3 nucleotides: TGTGCCAGCAGCTTTGACTTTGGGAGCGGCGAGCAGTTCTTC.

This clonotype was found a few times. The chain combines TRBV12-3 or TRBV12-4 with TRBJ1-5; D unclear. Trimming removed 2 bases from V and 0 bases from J, with 14 bases in between. The CDR3 extends over 17 amino acids. The chain's CDR3 is CASSLRMALHSNQPQHF. The DNA for the CDR3 is TGTGCCAGCAGTTTAAGGATGGCACTCCATAGCAATCAGCCCCAGCATTTT.

This clonotype was observed many times. This chain connects TRBV29-1 to TRBJ2-1; D unresolved. V was shortened by 0 bases and J by 3 bases, with 9 bases between the two germline ends. Germline V gene data show CDR1 as SQVTM and CDR2 as ANQGSEA. CDR3 length: 14 residues. The CDR3 DNA sequence: TGCAGCGTTGAAGACCGCGACGGCTACAATGAGCAGTTCTTC. Protein product: CSVEDRDGYNEQFF.

This clonotype was seen a few times. V and J are TRBV6-2 or TRBV6-3 and TRBJ2-5; 7 bases match TRBD2. The length of the CDR3 is 16 residues. Germline trimming cut 7 bases from V and 0 bases from J; bases unmatched to any gene: 11. Germline CDR1 MNHEY, CDR2 SVGEGT. The CDR3 is CASTTSASGYQETQYF. The CDR3 DNA is TGTGCCAGCACCACGAGTGCTAGCGGATACCAAGAGACCCAGTACTTC.

This clonotype was found many times. The chain links TRBV27 to TRBJ1-4; D may be TRBD1 (5 bases). This CDR3 has 15 amino acids. Germline V gene sequence: CDR1 MNHEY, CDR2 SMNVEV (reference sequence). Trimming stripped 6 bases from V and 4 bases from J, with 15 bases between. CDR3 sequence reads: CASRPLGVGNEKLFF. The DNA for the CDR3 is TGTGCCAGCAGACCCTTGGGGGTCGGTAATGAAAAACTGTTTTTT.

This clonotype was seen a handful of times. This CDR3 reads CATSPPTGERSTQYF. Here the CDR3 DNA reads TGTGCCACCAGCCCTCCGACAGGGGAGCGCAGTACGCAGTATTTT. The chain is built from TRBV24-1 and TRBJ2-3, with TRBD1 matching 8 bases. The CDR3 is 15 residues long. Germline V gene data show CDR1 as KGHDR and CDR2 as SFDVKD. The trim removed 7 bases at V and 8 bases at J, leaving 13 bases unmatched.

This clonotype was observed many times. V gene TRBV29-1 combines with J gene TRBJ2-7, with 10 bases matching TRBD2. V lost 2 bases to trimming and J lost 4 bases; unmatched junction nucleotides: 2. CDR3 length: 13 amino acids. CDR1 is SQVTM, CDR2 ANQGSEA, per germline. DNA for the CDR3: TGCAGCGTTGAAATACTAGCGGGGTACGAGCAGTACTTC. This gives the protein CSVEILAGYEQYF.